A selection of T cell receptor beta chains follows, all from one sample in a study of T cell responses to AZD1222 COVID-19 vaccine. Method: immunoSEQ multiplex PCR; TCRdb's copy keeps in-frame clones and lacks some. The sample has tens of thousands of clones; 83% are singletons. This specimen consisted of peripheral blood, obtained 28 days after the second AZD1222 dose. Receptors were obtained from an adult who received the AZD1222 COVID-19 vaccine. Both conserved end residues are part of each CDR3. Clone size is given for some rows only: seen once, a few or many times, or a class if the clone is expanded.

abundance: .; v_gene: TRBV7-9; j_gene: TRBJ1-2; CDR3aa: CASSSGGGNIVGYTF
abundance: few; v_gene: TRBV19; j_gene: TRBJ1-1; CDR3aa: CASSIASGGLYGAFF
abundance: .; v_gene: TRBV27; j_gene: TRBJ2-7; CDR3aa: CASSFPGQGLFEQYF
abundance: .; v_gene: TRBV30; j_gene: TRBJ2-2; CDR3aa: CAWTPSATRTGELFF
abundance: .; v_gene: TRBV9; j_gene: TRBJ1-5; CDR3aa: CASSAAPGNQPQHF
abundance: few; v_gene: TRBV5-6; j_gene: TRBJ2-1; CDR3aa: CASSGRGVSSYNEQFF
abundance: .; v_gene: TRBV30; j_gene: TRBJ2-2; CDR3aa: CASRGDTGELFF
abundance: .; v_gene: TRBV6-5; j_gene: TRBJ1-5; CDR3aa: CASSYSANQPQHF
abundance: .; v_gene: TRBV11-2; j_gene: TRBJ1-1; CDR3aa: CASSPPTGRRTEAFF
abundance: .; v_gene: TRBV4-1; j_gene: TRBJ1-3; CDR3aa: CASSQDDSSGNTIYF
abundance: .; v_gene: TRBV6-5; j_gene: TRBJ1-1; CDR3aa: CASSRDRDTEAFF
abundance: .; v_gene: TRBV20-1; j_gene: TRBJ2-1; CDR3aa: CSASRGGLYNEQFF
abundance: .; v_gene: TRBV12-3/TRBV12-4; j_gene: TRBJ1-2; CDR3aa: CASSVQPGYGYTF
abundance: .; v_gene: TRBV6-4; j_gene: TRBJ2-1; CDR3aa: CASSPQRASYNEQFF
abundance: few; v_gene: TRBV28; j_gene: TRBJ2-1; CDR3aa: CASTILGEQFF
abundance: .; v_gene: TRBV5-5; j_gene: TRBJ1-1; CDR3aa: CASSLTQIEAFF
abundance: .; v_gene: TRBV5-5; j_gene: TRBJ2-7; CDR3aa: CASSRWTGQGNEQYF
abundance: .; v_gene: TRBV6-5; j_gene: TRBJ2-1; CDR3aa: CASSPPGLAEAEQFF
abundance: .; v_gene: TRBV12-3/TRBV12-4; j_gene: TRBJ2-3; CDR3aa: CASSFRGGDTQYF
abundance: .; v_gene: TRBV25-1; j_gene: TRBJ2-2; CDR3aa: CASSESIGTGLGELFF
abundance: few; v_gene: TRBV29-1; j_gene: TRBJ1-1; CDR3aa: CSVEGGGPYTEAFF
abundance: .; v_gene: TRBV10-3; j_gene: TRBJ2-3; CDR3aa: CAIRLGGLETDTQYF
abundance: once; v_gene: TRBV7-2; j_gene: TRBJ2-2; CDR3aa: CASTRDSGGELFF
abundance: .; v_gene: TRBV24-1; j_gene: TRBJ2-1; CDR3aa: CATSDSGTGVNEQFF
abundance: once; v_gene: TRBV5-4; j_gene: TRBJ1-2; CDR3aa: CASSFPRGTYGYTF
abundance: .; v_gene: TRBV18; j_gene: TRBJ1-3; CDR3aa: CASSTTGTGGFGNTIYF
abundance: .; v_gene: TRBV18; j_gene: TRBJ1-2; CDR3aa: CASSPGRLLDGYTF
abundance: .; v_gene: TRBV9; j_gene: TRBJ2-7; CDR3aa: CASSPGTTYEQYF
abundance: .; v_gene: TRBV12-3/TRBV12-4; j_gene: TRBJ1-1; CDR3aa: CASSPDTEAFF
abundance: .; v_gene: TRBV9; j_gene: TRBJ1-6; CDR3aa: CASSVPNSPLHF
abundance: once; v_gene: TRBV7-7; j_gene: TRBJ2-2; CDR3aa: CASSLDMAGELFF
abundance: .; v_gene: TRBV5-8; j_gene: TRBJ1-5; CDR3aa: CASTLATTGTNQPQHF
abundance: .; v_gene: TRBV4-3; j_gene: TRBJ2-2; CDR3aa: CASSQAQNTGELFF
abundance: few; v_gene: TRBV3-1/TRBV3-2; j_gene: TRBJ1-2; CDR3aa: CASSQKLGDDYGYTF
abundance: .; v_gene: TRBV6-2/TRBV6-3; j_gene: TRBJ2-2; CDR3aa: CASSFAGGPGELFF
abundance: .; v_gene: TRBV20-1; j_gene: TRBJ1-1; CDR3aa: CSASNQSPEAFF
abundance: .; v_gene: TRBV4-3; j_gene: TRBJ2-2; CDR3aa: CASSQEAGQGYTGELFF
abundance: .; v_gene: TRBV7-2; j_gene: TRBJ2-1; CDR3aa: CASSLKGFDEQFF
abundance: .; v_gene: TRBV13; j_gene: TRBJ2-7; CDR3aa: CASKRDPASEQYF
abundance: .; v_gene: TRBV19; j_gene: TRBJ1-2; CDR3aa: CASSKVDYGYTF
abundance: .; v_gene: TRBV4-3; j_gene: TRBJ2-7; CDR3aa: CASSPRTSYEQYF
abundance: .; v_gene: TRBV6-2/TRBV6-3; j_gene: TRBJ2-7; CDR3aa: CASRYPGQGRDEQYF